This T cell receptor beta chain was sequenced during a study of blood T cell repertoires in COVID-19 (dated by TCRdb to 2019 to 2021). For context, the study as a whole: Samples covering the acute and convalescent phases of COVID-19 were provided by collaborators in the United States, Italy and Spain. Samples came from the ongoing ImmuneRACE study (first 160 participants) plus 1,254 subjects from 6 global collaborators. The sample metadata nearly always contained a de-identified subject ID, COVID-19 status, age in years and sex. The repertoires were released in a freely available public database intended as a resource for research on the immune response to SARS-CoV-2. HLA class I and class II types, where available, came from metadata supplied by the sample provider rather than from assay-based typing. The dataset comprised deeply sampled blood TCRbeta repertoires from subjects exposed to, actively infected with, or recovered from COVID-19. The prospective study material was composed of cDNA or gDNA derived from T cells, B-cell-depleted T cells, or PBMCs.

TCRbeta CDR3 regions were amplified from genomic DNA using the immunoSEQ Assay, a bias-controlled multiplex PCR. As for the authors' bioinformatics: Nucleated cell counts per sample were estimated from amplification of reference gene primers within the assay. To quantify the absolute abundance of each unique TCRbeta CDR3 rearrangement, sequence reads were collapsed and filtered. For each sample, productive Simpson clonality was calculated as the square root of Simpson's diversity index over productive rearrangements. TCRdb provides this immuneACCESS table in a form limited to in-frame rearrangements. Some clones are lacking; in checked studies, under half of them reflect an unresolved V gene, and why the rest are absent is not known. That table gives V, J and clone size, and the DNA gave D and trimming. Within this sample are 400,000 or so clones, with roughly 90% of them counted one time only. The ten largest make up roughly 0.87% of the sample.

This clone was picked up a small number of times. Its antigen is currently not known. Base qualities are not recorded, but no much larger clone differs from it by a single base. One collaborating source in Seattle enrolled patients during active infection and followed them longitudinally through the course of disease. The collaborating institutions used their own protocols to collect whole blood in K2EDTA tubes. For TCRbeta analysis, collaborators shipped samples in one of three forms: frozen whole blood, isolated PBMCs, or DNA extracted from either of those sample types. The germline V gene provides CDR1 MNHEY and CDR2 SVGAGI. Here V drops 6 bases and J drops 14 bases, and the junction holds 10 bases not matched to any gene. The CDR3 goes from the cysteine to the phenylalanine over 12 residues. CDR3 DNA only is kept here, 36 bases in frame from base 1. Study-wide conclusions, independent of this receptor: Clinical and demographic metadata were provided uncurated, with the amount varying by source and participant.

The specimen sequenced was peripheral blood. This sequence originates from a man aged 18 to 29 with COVID-19, enrolled during active disease. Recombination connected TRBV6-5 to TRBJ2-1; a stretch of 7 junction bases matches TRBD1. CDR3 reads: CASSKGAGFKFF. The nucleotide sequence reads TGTGCCAGCAGCAAGGGGGCGGGTTTTAAGTTCTTC.